The 15 T cell receptor beta chains reported below all come from one sample, sequenced in a study of human T cells and chemical hapten exposure. Time point specified: patch test 1, 2 weeks after DPC sensitization. Treatment described: therapeutic diphenylcyclopropenone sensitization with weekly scalp DPC. TCRdb redid the calling of the RACE reads with MiXCR, one entry per CDR3 protein. The table lists 150,000 or so distinct CDR3 sequences, 14% of them singletons. This specimen was whole blood, taken in connection with sensitization to the hapten diphenylcyclopropenone (DPC). Receptor source: a woman under 40 with alopecia areata. Some clones in this sample may be carry-over from other donors' samples.

This chain uses TRBV20-1 with TRBJ2-7; TRBD1 agrees at 7 bases. V shed 0 bases and J 3 bases; nucleotides not matched to a gene: 5. Germline V CDR1 and CDR2: DFQATT, SNEGSKA (reference sequence). The CDR3 is made up of 14 amino acids. The CDR3 loop reads CSARETGFSYEQYF. As DNA, the CDR3 is TGCAGTGCTAGAGAGACAGGGTTCAGCTACGAGCAGTACTTC.

This clonotype came up a few times. The rearrangement joins TRBV11-2 to TRBJ1-3, with D unclear. CDR3 size: 15 residues. V lost 1 base and J lost 0, with 7 bases in between. CDR1 and CDR2 (germline): SGHAT, FQNNGV. The CDR3 DNA reads as TGTGCCAGCAGCTTAGGTCCGGGCTCTGGAAACACCATATATTTT. Residues: CASSLGPGSGNTIYF.

This clonotype has just a few counts. The gene calls are TRBV7-3 and TRBJ2-1, with D perhaps given as TRBD1 or TRBD2 (6 bases each). Germline V gene lookup returns CDR1 SGHTA and CDR2 FQGTGA. V gave up 6 bases and J gave up 1 base, with 13 bases separating them. The CDR3 is 15 residues long. The CDR3 coding sequence is TGTGCCAGCAGAAAGAGGGGGGAATCCTACAATGAGCAGTTCTTC. Residues: CASRKRGESYNEQFF.

This clonotype was detected only a few times. The chain links TRBV12-3 or TRBV12-4 to TRBJ2-5, with D perhaps matching TRBD1 (6 bases). V was pared by 6 bases and J by 1 base, with 12 bases between. This CDR3 region has 14 residues. The CDR3 nucleotides read TGTGCCAGCAGAACCAGGGGCCCCCAAGAGACCCAGTACTTC. As protein: CASRTRGPQETQYF.

This clonotype showed up just a few times. The chain joins TRBV18 to TRBJ2-1, with D possibly matching TRBD2 (6 bases). Germline-derived CDR1 and CDR2 are KGHSH and LQKENI. Trimming removed 5 bases at V and 9 bases at J, with 14 bases between. The CDR3 consists of 13 residues. CDR3 loop: CASSLEGIGEQFF. In nucleotides, the CDR3 is TGTGCCAGCTCATTGGAGGGGATAGGTGAGCAGTTCTTC.

The chain links TRBV3-1 to TRBJ2-7; 8 bases agree with TRBD2. The CDR3 loop spans 16 amino acids. Trimming cost V 3 bases and J 1 base; bases outside gene matches: 8. Germline values: CDR1 LGHDT, CDR2 YNNKEL (reference sequence). The CDR3 loop reads CASSQGRAGASYEQYF. CDR3 sequence (DNA): TGTGCCAGCAGCCAGGGACGAGCGGGAGCATCCTACGAGCAGTACTTC.

This clonotype was observed many times. The V gene is TRBV6-2 or TRBV6-3, the J gene TRBJ2-1, with 11 bases lining up with TRBD2. The J segment lost 8 bases and the V segment lost 2 bases, leaving 11 bases of the junction unmatched. The CDR3 is 17 amino acids. Germline V gene sequence: CDR1 MNHEY, CDR2 SVGEGT. Written as DNA, the CDR3 is TGTGCCAGCAGTTACCCGGCTAGCGGGAGGTTCTCGGATGAGCAGTTCTTC. Translated: CASSYPASGRFSDEQFF.

This clonotype has ten or more counts. V gene TRBV29-1 combines with J gene TRBJ2-1; 12 nucleotides align to TRBD2. V lost 2 bases and J lost 7; bases outside the gene matches: 3. The CDR3 is made up of 14 amino acids. Per the germline V gene, CDR1 is SQVTM and CDR2 is ANQGSEA. CDR3 amino acids: CSVELLAGGNEQFF. Written as DNA, the CDR3 is TGCAGCGTTGAATTACTAGCGGGAGGAAATGAGCAGTTCTTC.

This clonotype was found many times. The V call is TRBV10-2, the J call TRBJ1-3; no clear D gene. The V end was cut by 3 bases, the J end by 8 bases, with 5 bases between. Germline lookup yields CDR1 WSHSY and CDR2 SAAADI. The CDR3 loop spans 11 amino acids. CDR3 in amino acids: CASSEADTIYF. CDR3 DNA: TGCGCCAGCAGTGAAGCGGACACCATATATTTT.

This clonotype was counted only a few times. The V and J genes are TRBV5-1 and TRBJ1-1; D gene ambiguous. Per germline, CDR1 SGHRS and CDR2 YFSETQ. The CDR3 has 17 residues. V dropped 1 base and J dropped 0 bases, with 16 bases sitting between them. CDR3 in amino acids: CASSLTHLRAVNTEAFF. The CDR3 DNA reads TGCGCCAGCAGCTTGACTCATTTGAGGGCGGTGAACACTGAAGCTTTCTTT.

The sample holds a few counts of this clonotype. V gene TRBV3-1 combines with J gene TRBJ1-6, with 7 bases fitting TRBD1. In germline, CDR1 is LGHDT, CDR2 YNNKEL (reference sequence). The V segment lost 4 bases and the J segment 9 bases; nucleotides outside the gene matches: 12. This CDR3 contains 16 residues. The DNA of the CDR3 is TGTGCCAGCAGCCCAGAAGGACAGGCTTGGGGTTCACCCCTCCACTTT. It codes for CASSPEGQAWGSPLHF.

The gene calls are TRBV27 and TRBJ2-7; tentatively, D is TRBD1 (6 bases). V was clipped by 5 bases and J by 3 bases, with 11 bases between them. Germline V lookup: CDR1 MNHEY, CDR2 SMNVEV (reference sequence). The CDR3 sequence is 13 residues long. Here the CDR3 DNA reads TGTGCCAGCAGTGGACAGCCGTTCTACGAGCAGTACTTC. Its protein is CASSGQPFYEQYF.

The chain joins TRBV9 to TRBJ1-6; 7 bases are a match to TRBD1. Germline assignment: CDR1 SGDLS and CDR2 YYNGEE. The CDR3 has 14 residues. V lost 6 bases to trimming and J lost 7 bases; unmatched junction nucleotides: 7. CDR3: CASNPTGMNSPLHF. The CDR3 bases are TGTGCCAGCAACCCGACAGGGATGAATTCACCCCTCCACTTT.

This clonotype was seen more than once but under ten times. The chain is built from TRBV28 and TRBJ2-7; no reliable D call. The CDR3 is 13 residues long. Germline values: CDR1 MDHEN, CDR2 SYDVKM. Trimming cost V 3 bases and J 0 bases, with 6 bases left between them. The CDR3 coding sequence is TGTGCCAGCAGTTTCGGCGCCTCCTACGAGCAGTACTTC. Translating it yields CASSFGASYEQYF.

This chain joins TRBV28 and TRBJ2-1; the D is unclear. Germline lookup yields CDR1 MDHEN and CDR2 SYDVKM. The CDR3 consists of 12 residues. Trimming shortened V by 5 bases and J by 6 bases, and 8 bases separated the two germline ends. The CDR3 loop is CASSARINEQFF. CDR3 nucleotides: TGTGCCAGCAGTGCCCGGATCAATGAGCAGTTCTTC.